The 4 T cell receptor beta chains below come from one sample, sequenced in a study of T cells in Graves' hyperthyroidism and ophthalmopathy. Amplification of TCR beta CDR3 regions used RNA as the template. In the first-round RT-PCR of the TCR CDR3, the HTBI primer set was used. MiXCR, run by TCRdb on the multiplex PCR reads, gives a single entry per CDR3 protein. This repertoire shows roughly 290,000 distinct CDR3 sequences, over 15% found once; its top ten account for approximately 60%. What was sequenced was blood. The receptors come from a woman in her sixties or seventies with Graves' ophthalmopathy.

This clonotype was detected only a few times. The chain joins TRBV5-1 to TRBJ2-1; 11 positions match TRBD1. The CDR3 spans 21 residues. Trimming removed 0 bases from V and 1 base from J; junction bases left unmatched: 15. Germline V gene data show CDR1 as SGHRS and CDR2 as YFSETQ. CDR3 coding DNA: TGCGCCAGCAGCTTGGTGGGACAGGGGGAGCCGGGCGTCCGTTCCTACAATGAGCAGTTCTTC. The encoded protein is CASSLVGQGEPGVRSYNEQFF. Looking up the rest from reference TRBV5-1 and TRBJ2-1 gives the full variable domain: KAGVTQTPRYLIKTRGQQVTLSCSPISGHRSVSWYQQTPGQGLQFLFEYFSETQRNKGNFPGRFSGRQFSNSRSEMNVSTLELGDSALYLCASSLVGQGEPGVRSYNEQFFGPGTRLTVL.

This clonotype was picked up many times. The chain carries TRBV28 and TRBJ1-2; TRBD1 agrees at 11 bases. V was pared by 5 bases and J by 9 bases, with 5 bases of the junction left unmatched. The CDR3 contains 13 residues. The germline V gene has CDR1 MDHEN and CDR2 SYDVKM. CDR3 residues: CASSTRDRGSYTF. In DNA form, the CDR3 reads TGTGCCAGCAGTACCCGGGACAGGGGGAGCTACACCTTC.

This clonotype occurred many times. The gene calls are TRBV18 and TRBJ2-7; 13 nucleotides line up with TRBD2. The CDR3 contains 15 residues. Germline CDR1 and CDR2: KGHSH and LQKENI. Germline trimming cut 0 bases from V and 7 bases from J; bases unmatched to any gene: 3. CDR3 sequence: CASSPPGLAGREQYF. DNA of the CDR3: TGTGCCAGCTCACCACCGGGACTAGCGGGGAGAGAGCAGTACTTC. The entire variable domain, with the rest obtained from reference TRBV18 and TRBJ2-7, is as follows: NAGVMQNPRHLVRRRGQEARLRCSPMKGHSHVYWYRQLPEEGLKFMVYLQKENIIDESGMPKERFSAEFPKEGPSILRIQQVVRGDSAAYFCASSPPGLAGREQYFGPGTRLTVT.

The J gene is TRBJ1-4, the V gene TRBV19; D is possibly TRBD1 (5 bases). The CDR3 runs to 15 residues. The germline V gene encodes CDR1 LNHDA and CDR2 SQIVND (reference sequence). Trimming pared 4 bases from V and 0 bases from J, leaving 9 bases between. The CDR3 region is CASSTGRSTNEKLFF. The CDR3 DNA sequence: TGTGCCAGTAGTACGGGACGTTCAACTAATGAAAAACTGTTTTTT.